These 27 T cell receptor beta chains came from one sample sequenced in a study of shared clonotypes between healthy human individuals. Repertoires were generated with immunoSEQ multiplex PCR, while TCRdb's copy carries only in-frame clones and drops some. The profile shows about 520,000 clones, approximately 94% of them singletons. Material for sequencing was naive CD4+ T cells sorted from blood. As to subset: CD45RA+ positively selected. Receptors originate from a woman in her 30s in good health.

The V and J genes are TRBV29-1 and TRBJ2-7, with D hard to call. This CDR3 spans 14 amino acids. Germline CDR1 reads SQVTM; CDR2 reads ANQGSEA. V lost 6 bases to trimming and J lost 6 bases, with 21 bases between them. The CDR3 protein is CSVMKRASLGEQYF. Here the CDR3 DNA reads TGCAGCGTCATGAAAAGGGCCAGTTTGGGCGAGCAGTACTTC.

The rearrangement joins TRBV5-4 to TRBJ1-4; maybe TRBD1 (6 bases). Trimming removed 7 bases at V and 0 bases at J, with 13 bases between. The CDR3 has 15 amino acids. CDR1 and CDR2 (germline): SGHNT, YYREEE (reference sequence). CDR3 DNA: TGTGCCAGCTCGACAGGCTTTGCAACTAATGAAAAACTGTTTTTT. Translation gives CASSTGFATNEKLFF.

The CDR3 loop reads CASSQGDQPQHF. CDR3 DNA: TGTGCCAGCAGTCAGGGGGATCAGCCCCAGCATTTT. The chain employs TRBV27 and TRBJ1-5; 7 bases are shared with TRBD1. Germline V CDR1 and CDR2: MNHEY, SMNVEV (reference sequence). This CDR3 is 12 amino acids long. V dropped 5 bases and J dropped 5; count of bases not matched to a gene: 0.

The chain employs TRBV28 and TRBJ1-5; D call uncertain. There are 14 residues in the CDR3. Germline-derived CDR1 and CDR2 are MDHEN and SYDVKM. The V and J ends lost 1 base and 12 bases respectively, with 16 bases between them. As DNA, the CDR3 is TGTGCCAGCAGTTTATCACGATGGGTCCTGAACCAGCATTTT. Protein sequence: CASSLSRWVLNQHF.

The chain carries TRBV2 and TRBJ2-5; D unresolved. V lost 4 bases to trimming and J lost 2 bases, with 11 bases between them. This CDR3 region has 14 residues. Per the germline V gene, CDR1 is SNHLY and CDR2 is FYNNEI. In nucleotides, the CDR3 is TGTGCCAGCAGTGGGGCCGGGTCTCAAGAGACCCAGTACTTC. Its protein is CASSGAGSQETQYF.

The J gene is TRBJ2-7, the V gene TRBV5-1, with 11 bases aligning to TRBD2. CDR1 SGHRS and CDR2 YFSETQ come from the germline V gene. CDR3 length equals 15 residues. Unmatched junction bases numbered 12, after V lost 6 bases and J lost 7 bases. The CDR3 nucleotides read TGCGCCAGCACCCCCGGACTAGCGGGCGTGGGGGAGCAGTACTTC. This codes for CASTPGLAGVGEQYF. Full variable domain (rest looked up from reference TRBV5-1 and TRBJ2-7): KAGVTQTPRYLIKTRGQQVTLSCSPISGHRSVSWYQQTPGQGLQFLFEYFSETQRNKGNFPGRFSGRQFSNSRSEMNVSTLELGDSALYLCASTPGLAGVGEQYFGPGTRLTVT.

This clone was seen only once. The V gene is TRBV5-1, the J gene TRBJ1-5, with D possibly matching TRBD1 (6 bases). Per the germline V gene, CDR1 is SGHRS and CDR2 is YFSETQ. The CDR3 sequence is 15 residues long. The V and J ends lost 0 bases and 0 bases respectively, with 7 bases between them. The CDR3 bases are TGCGCCAGCAGCTTGGGGACAGCTAGCAATCAGCCCCAGCATTTT. It encodes CASSLGTASNQPQHF.

This rearrangement joins TRBV29-1 to TRBJ1-2, with 8 bases fitting TRBD1. With 7 bases clipped from V and 4 bases from J, the junction kept 11 bases outside the gene matches. The CDR3 totals 14 residues. Germline CDR1 SQVTM, CDR2 ANQGSEA. CDR3 amino acids: CSADRVEVRYGYTF. CDR3 bases: TGCAGCGCGGACAGGGTTGAAGTACGCTATGGCTACACCTTC.

V usage is TRBV20-1 and J usage is TRBJ2-5; no reliable D call. CDR3 size: 10 residues. Per the germline V gene, CDR1 is DFQATT and CDR2 is SNEGSKA (reference sequence). V dropped 6 bases and J dropped 4 bases, with 6 bases sitting between them. The DNA for the CDR3 is TGCAGTGCCTGGTTAGAGACCCAGTACTTC. Amino acids: CSAWLETQYF.

This chain joins TRBV18 and TRBJ2-7; tentative D call: TRBD2 (5 bases). V lost 6 bases to trimming and J lost 1 base, with 25 bases between them. Germline lookup yields CDR1 KGHSH and CDR2 LQKENI. This CDR3 has 18 residues. CDR3: CASSPRTHSFGNSYEQYF. CDR3 bases: TGTGCCAGCTCGCCTCGGACCCATTCCTTCGGGAATTCCTACGAGCAGTACTTC.

This chain connects TRBV19 to TRBJ2-5; 8 nucleotides align to TRBD1. This CDR3 has 15 residues. Looked up from germline, CDR1 is LNHDA and CDR2 is SQIVND (reference sequence). V lost 6 bases to trimming and J lost 3 bases; unmatched junction nucleotides: 9. CDR3 in DNA: TGTGCCAGTAGCATCACAGGGGGAACCGAAGAGACCCAGTACTTC. Its protein product is CASSITGGTEETQYF.

The V gene is TRBV29-1, the J gene TRBJ1-5; D is perhaps TRBD1 (5 bases). V was pared by 4 bases and J by 1 base, with 11 bases between. The CDR3 has 14 amino acids. Germline CDR1 and CDR2: SQVTM and ANQGSEA. In DNA, the CDR3 is TGCAGCGTTGGCCAGGGCAGCAGCAATCAGCCCCAGCATTTT. Protein product: CSVGQGSSNQPQHF.

CDR3 in amino acids: CASSPTGVSYEQYF. CDR3 in DNA: TGTGCCAGCAGCCCTACAGGGGTCTCCTACGAGCAGTACTTC. V usage is TRBV5-4 and J usage is TRBJ2-7; 7 positions agree with TRBD1. CDR3 length: 14 residues. V trimming: 4 bases; J trimming: 0 bases; junction bases outside the gene matches: 4. Germline V CDR1 and CDR2: SGHNT, YYREEE (reference sequence).

This chain uses TRBV28 with TRBJ1-2; TRBD1 agrees at 10 bases. The CDR3 sequence is 14 residues long. CDR1 is MDHEN and CDR2 is SYDVKM in the germline V gene. Trimming took 5 bases from V and 9 from J; bases not matched to a gene: 9. The CDR3 DNA follows: TGTGCCAGCAGTCCCCCCCCGGGACAGGGGAGCTACACCTTC. This encodes CASSPPPGQGSYTF.

The chain employs TRBV18 and TRBJ2-7, with D perhaps matching TRBD1 (6 bases). CDR1 and CDR2 (germline): KGHSH, LQKENI. The CDR3 has 15 residues. V was pared by 3 bases and J by 5 bases, with 17 bases between. The CDR3 DNA sequence: TGTGCCAGCTCACCCTTTAGGGTTGGGACAAACGAGCAGTACTTC. This gives the protein CASSPFRVGTNEQYF.

V gene TRBV28 combines with J gene TRBJ1-2; the match to TRBD1 covers 12 bases. CDR3 length: 16 residues. Trimming cost V 5 bases and J 7 bases; bases outside gene matches: 11. CDR1 and CDR2 (germline): MDHEN, SYDVKM. The CDR3 here is CASSRDRGRGRRGYTF. The CDR3 region has the DNA TGTGCCAGCAGTCGGGACAGGGGGCGGGGGCGGCGTGGCTACACCTTC.

The CDR3 region has the DNA TGTGCCAGCAGCTTCGGACAGGGCTTAGGCGAGACCCAGTACTTC. This translates into CASSFGQGLGETQYF. V and J are TRBV5-6 and TRBJ2-5; TRBD1 matches at 8 bases. With V trimmed by 2 bases and J by 5 bases, 8 bases remained unmatched. The CDR3 runs 15 residues. CDR1 and CDR2 (germline): SGHDT, YYEEEE.

V and J are TRBV28 and TRBJ2-7, with 7 nucleotides matching TRBD1. This CDR3 contains 14 residues. The J segment lost 0 bases and the V segment lost 6 bases, leaving 5 bases of the junction unmatched. The germline CDR1 and CDR2 sequences are MDHEN and SYDVKM. The CDR3 protein is CASRWDRGSYEQYF. The CDR3 region has the DNA TGTGCCAGCAGGTGGGACAGAGGCTCCTACGAGCAGTACTTC. The whole variable domain, filled in from reference TRBV28 and TRBJ2-7, reads DVKVTQSSRYLVKRTGEKVFLECVQDMDHENMFWYRQDPGLGLRLIYFSYDVKMKEKGDIPEGYSVSREKKERFSLILESASTNQTSMYLCASRWDRGSYEQYFGPGTRLTVT.

The rearrangement uses TRBV5-1 and TRBJ2-1; tentatively, D is TRBD2 (5 bases). The V end was cut by 7 bases, the J end by 2 bases, with 13 bases between. Germline V CDR1 and CDR2: SGHRS, YFSETQ. The CDR3 is made up of 14 amino acids. The CDR3 loop reads CASFEAGTYNEQFF. In nucleotides, the CDR3 is TGCGCCAGCTTCGAGGCGGGTACCTACAATGAGCAGTTCTTC.

The chain couples TRBV7-9 to TRBJ2-7; a possible D gene is TRBD1 (6 bases). CDR1 is SEHNR, CDR2 FQNEAQ, per germline (reference sequence). V was trimmed by 5 bases and J by 0 bases, leaving 17 bases between them. The length of the CDR3 is 16 residues. The CDR3 spells CASSPQDRTSSYEQYF. Here the CDR3 DNA reads TGTGCCAGCAGCCCACAAGACAGGACAAGCTCCTACGAGCAGTACTTC.

The chain uses TRBV7-3 and TRBJ2-7, with a possible D match to TRBD1 (5 bases). V was clipped by 6 bases and J by 3 bases, with 12 bases between them. This CDR3 comprises 13 residues. CDR1 and CDR2 from the germline V gene are SGHTA and FQGTGA. The CDR3 bases are TGTGCCAGCAGGCTTCCACAGGACTACGAGCAGTACTTC. This gives the protein CASRLPQDYEQYF. Variable domain in full (rest from reference TRBV7-3 and TRBJ2-7): GAGVSQTPSNKVTEKGKYVELRCDPISGHTALYWYRQSLGQGPEFLIYFQGTGAADDSGLPNDRFFAVRPEGSVSTLKIQRTERGDSAVYLCASRLPQDYEQYFGPGTRLTVT.

The chain joins TRBV19 to TRBJ1-2, with D uncertain. The CDR3 covers 12 residues. Per the germline V gene, CDR1 is LNHDA and CDR2 is SQIVND (reference sequence). V shed 3 bases and J shed 1 base, with 3 bases lying between them. The CDR3 DNA sequence: TGTGCCAGTAGTATTCTTAACTATGGCTACACCTTC. It encodes CASSILNYGYTF. The variable domain in full, with the rest retrieved from reference TRBV19 and TRBJ1-2, is DGGITQSPKYLFRKEGQNVTLSCEQNLNHDAMYWYRQDPGQGLRLIYYSQIVNDFQKGDIAEGYSVSREKKESFPLTVTSAQKNPTAFYLCASSILNYGYTFGSGTRLTVV.

With respect to this clone: Distinct nucleotide sequences in the sample also encode this CDR3. J is TRBJ2-7 and V is TRBV28, with 8 bases fitting TRBD1. Germline V lookup: CDR1 MDHEN, CDR2 SYDVKM. The J segment lost 3 bases and the V segment lost 4 bases, leaving 8 bases of the junction unmatched. The CDR3 contains 15 residues. CDR3 DNA: TGTGCCAGCAGTTCAACCGGGACAGGTAACTACGAGCAGTACTTC. It specifies CASSSTGTGNYEQYF.

The V call is TRBV28, the J call TRBJ2-7, with D perhaps given as TRBD1 or TRBD2 (5 bases each). Germline V gene sequence: CDR1 MDHEN, CDR2 SYDVKM. V lost 5 bases and J 2 bases, leaving 16 bases between the germline ends. The CDR3 is made up of 15 amino acids. CDR3 DNA sequence: TGTGCCAGCAGTGGTAACCCGGGACGGGCCTACGAGCAGTACTTC. It codes for CASSGNPGRAYEQYF.

The rearrangement uses TRBV6-4 and TRBJ2-2; D may be TRBD1 (6 bases). This CDR3 comprises 14 residues. Germline V lookup: CDR1 MRHNA, CDR2 SNTAGT. The ends were cut back, 4 bases at V and 6 bases at J, with 12 bases in the middle. The DNA for the CDR3 is TGTGCCAGCAGTGCAGGGGATGAAGCCGGGGAGCTGTTTTTT. This codes for CASSAGDEAGELFF.

The rearrangement joins TRBV7-2 to TRBJ1-4; 7 bases agree with TRBD1. The junction had 11 bases not matched to a gene; V was cut back by 5 bases and J by 11 bases. This CDR3 spans 14 amino acids. Germline V gives CDR1 SGHTA, CDR2 FQGNSA. The CDR3 DNA is TGTGCCAGCAGCGCCGGGACAGCCACCCCTAAACTGTTTTTT. This codes for CASSAGTATPKLFF.

The chain joins TRBV7-6 to TRBJ1-4; no clear D gene. CDR1 is SGHVS and CDR2 is FNYEAQ in the germline V gene. V was cut by 4 bases and J by 0 bases, with 12 bases left in between. This CDR3 has 16 amino acids. The CDR3 loop is CASSSRQVATNEKLFF. The CDR3 DNA reads TGTGCCAGCAGCTCACGTCAGGTTGCAACTAATGAAAAACTGTTTTTT.